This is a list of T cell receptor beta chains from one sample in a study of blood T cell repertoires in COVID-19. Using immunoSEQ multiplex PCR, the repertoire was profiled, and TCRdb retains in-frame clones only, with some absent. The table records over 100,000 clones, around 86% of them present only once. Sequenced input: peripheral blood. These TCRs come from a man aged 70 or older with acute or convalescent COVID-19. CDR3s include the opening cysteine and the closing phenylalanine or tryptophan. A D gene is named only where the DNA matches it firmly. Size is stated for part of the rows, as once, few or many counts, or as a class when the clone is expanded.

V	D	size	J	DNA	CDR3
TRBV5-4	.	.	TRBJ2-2	TGTGCCAGCAGCTTGGGACTTACGGGGGTGAACACCGGGGAGCTGTTTTTT	CASSLGLTGVNTGELFF
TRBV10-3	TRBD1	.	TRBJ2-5	TGTGCCATCAGGGAGGACAGGCAAGAGACCCAGTACTTC	CAIREDRQETQYF
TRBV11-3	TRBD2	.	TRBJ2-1	TGTGCCAGCAGCTTAGGGGTTAGCGGGAGGGATGAGCAGTTCTTC	CASSLGVSGRDEQFF
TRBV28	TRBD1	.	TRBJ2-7	TGTGCCAGCAGTTTAGGGGGACAGGGGGGTGTCCACGAGCAGTACTTC	CASSLGGQGGVHEQYF
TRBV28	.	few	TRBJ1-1	TGTGCCAGCCGGAACACTGAAGCTTTCTTT	CASRNTEAFF
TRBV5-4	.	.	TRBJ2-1	TGTGCCAGCAGCTTGGGGGGTTCGAGGGCGGGCTCCTACAATGAGCAGTTCTTC	CASSLGGSRAGSYNEQFF
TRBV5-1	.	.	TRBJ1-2	TGCGCCAGCAGCCACACTATGAGGGGGGGCTTCTATGGCTACACCTTC	CASSHTMRGGFYGYTF
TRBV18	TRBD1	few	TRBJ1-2	TGTGCCAGCTCACCACTCCCGACAGGGGGAAACTATGGCTACACCTTC	CASSPLPTGGNYGYTF
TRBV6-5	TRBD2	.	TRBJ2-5	TGTGCCAGCAGTCATCGGGGGGGGAGGGAGACCCAGTACTTC	CASSHRGGRETQYF
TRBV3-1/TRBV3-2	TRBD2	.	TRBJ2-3	TGTGCCAGCAGCCAACCTAGCGGGACCACAGATACGCAGTATTTT	CASSQPSGTTDTQYF
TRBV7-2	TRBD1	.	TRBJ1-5	TGTGCCAGCAGCTTAAACAGGGGGAGCAATCAGCCCCAGCATTTT	CASSLNRGSNQPQHF
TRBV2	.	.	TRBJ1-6	TGTGCCAGCAGTGTAAGCGAAATAAATTCACCCCTCCACTTT	CASSVSEINSPLHF
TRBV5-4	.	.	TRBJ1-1	TGTGCCAGCAGCGACCTAGAGACAGGTGGGAACACTGAAGCTTTCTTT	CASSDLETGGNTEAFF
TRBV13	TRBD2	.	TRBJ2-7	TGTGCCAGCAGCCCGGGACTAGCGGGGGGGCCTGACGAGCAGTACTTC	CASSPGLAGGPDEQYF
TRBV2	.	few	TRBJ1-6	TGTGCCAGCAGTGGTGATGCCGGGGTTAGTACACCCCTCCACTTT	CASSGDAGVSTPLHF
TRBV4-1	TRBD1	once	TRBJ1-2	TGCGCCAGCAGCCAAGATGCAGGACAGGGGTATGGCTACACCTTC	CASSQDAGQGYGYTF
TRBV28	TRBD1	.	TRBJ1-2	TGTGCCAGCAGTTTCGGTCGCGACAGGGCTCGGGGCTACACCTTC	CASSFGRDRARGYTF
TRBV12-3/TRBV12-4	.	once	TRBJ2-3	TGTGCCAGCAGTTTAGGGGGAGAGGCTACGCAGTATTTT	CASSLGGEATQYF
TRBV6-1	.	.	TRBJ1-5	TGTGCCAGCAGTGATTGGGGGGGGAAGCCCCAGCATTTT	CASSDWGGKPQHF
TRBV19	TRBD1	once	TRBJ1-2	TGTGCCAGTAGAAGCCGGGACAGGGGGACTGGCTACACCTTC	CASRSRDRGTGYTF
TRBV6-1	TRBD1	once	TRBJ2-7	TGTGCCAGCAGTGAGTACAGGGGGTCCTACGAGCAGTACTTC	CASSEYRGSYEQYF
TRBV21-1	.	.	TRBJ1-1	TGTGCCAGCAGCCCCCTGACAGGGGGTAGCACTGAAGCTTTCTTT	CASSPLTGGSTEAFF
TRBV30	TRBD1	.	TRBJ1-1	TGTGCCTGGAGGGGACAGGCGAACACTGAAGCTTTCTTT	CAWRGQANTEAFF
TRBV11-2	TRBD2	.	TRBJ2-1	TGTGCCAGCACCTTAGAGCGGGGGGGCCGCGATGAGCAGTTCTTC	CASTLERGGRDEQFF
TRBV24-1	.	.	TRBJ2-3	TGTGCCACCAGTGCCGCGACAGGCACAGATACGCAGTATTTT	CATSAATGTDTQYF
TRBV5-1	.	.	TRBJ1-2	TGCGCCAGCAGCTTCGTATCCAACTATGGCTACACCTTC	CASSFVSNYGYTF
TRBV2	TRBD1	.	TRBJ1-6	TGTGCCAGCACCCCGACAGGGAGCTCCTATAATTCACCCCTCCACTTT	CASTPTGSSYNSPLHF
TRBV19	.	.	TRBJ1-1	TGTGCCAGTAGTCGTCAGGGGAACACTGAAGCTTTCTTT	CASSRQGNTEAFF
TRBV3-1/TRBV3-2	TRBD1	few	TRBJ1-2	TGTGCCAGCAGCCAAGACTACAGGGGAGGCGGCTACACCTTC	CASSQDYRGGGYTF
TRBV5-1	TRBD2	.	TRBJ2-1	TGCGCCAGCAGCTTGCCGGGACTAGCGGTTTACAATGAGCAGTTCTTC	CASSLPGLAVYNEQFF
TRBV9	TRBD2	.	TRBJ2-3	TGTGCCAGCAGCGCAGGACTAGCGCGCACAGATACGCAGTATTTT	CASSAGLARTDTQYF
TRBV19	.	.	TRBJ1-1	TGTGCCAGTAGTATTGGAGGGGTTTCCACTGAAGCTTTCTTT	CASSIGGVSTEAFF
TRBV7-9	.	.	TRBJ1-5	TGTGCCAGTCAGCTTACGACGGGTATGCGGCAGCCCCAGCATTTT	CASQLTTGMRQPQHF
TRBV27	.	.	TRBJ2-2	TGTGCCAGCGCGACCCTAGCGAACACCGGGGAGCTGTTTTTT	CASATLANTGELFF
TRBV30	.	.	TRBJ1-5	TGTGCCTGGAGTACCACAGCTCCTAATCAGCCCCAGCATTTT	CAWSTTAPNQPQHF
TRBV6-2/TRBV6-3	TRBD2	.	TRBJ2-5	TGTGCCAGCAGTTACTCTGGACTAGCGGGAGCCAGCTGGCAAGAGACCCAGTACTTC	CASSYSGLAGASWQETQYF
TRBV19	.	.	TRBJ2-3	TGTGCCAGTAGTATAGTAGGAGTGCGGGATACGCAGTATTTT	CASSIVGVRDTQYF